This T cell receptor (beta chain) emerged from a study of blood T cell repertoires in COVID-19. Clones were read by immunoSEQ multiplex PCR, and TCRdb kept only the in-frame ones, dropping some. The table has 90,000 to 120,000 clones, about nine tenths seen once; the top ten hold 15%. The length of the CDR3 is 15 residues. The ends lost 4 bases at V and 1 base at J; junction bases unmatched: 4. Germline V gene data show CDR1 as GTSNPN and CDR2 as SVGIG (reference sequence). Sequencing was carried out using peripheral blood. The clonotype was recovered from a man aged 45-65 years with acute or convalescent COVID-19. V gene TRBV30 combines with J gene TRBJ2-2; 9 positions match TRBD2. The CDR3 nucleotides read TGTGCCTGGAAGGCGGGAGGGTTGAACACCGGGGAGCTGTTTTTT. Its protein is CAWKAGGLNTGELFF.